Listed below are T cell receptor beta chains from one sample, sequenced in a study of T and B cells in COVID-19 patients. TCRdb itself ran the multiplex PCR reads through MiXCR, one entry per CDR3 protein. The data hold some 8,100 distinct CDR3 sequences, with 20% to 30% observed a single time. The sequencing sample was made of blood. The receptors originated from a human donor who had recovered from COVID-19. Both conserved end residues are trimmed from each CDR3. Size is stated for part of the rows, as once, few or many counts, or as a class when the clone is expanded.

V | size | CDR3
TRBV6-6 | medium-sized | ASSYGQGPSGELF
TRBV29-1 | NA | SVVTVGGVQY
TRBV10-3 | few | AISASLAGVPKNIQY
TRBV19 | medium-sized | ASSISGPYHQPQH
TRBV7-9 | few | ATETGGNEQF
TRBV7-3 | NA | ASSSDVSYNEQF
TRBV6-2/TRBV6-3 | many | ASKSGRTGANVLT
TRBV6-2/TRBV6-3 | many | ASSNRQGTYSNQPQH
TRBV12-3/TRBV12-4 | medium-sized | ASTPGGGELF
TRBV27 | NA | ASSLGGGAEQF
TRBV27 | medium-sized | ASPGQGANNYGYT
TRBV20-1 | NA | SARAYTIYEQY
TRBV5-6 | many | ASSLYKGNYNEQF
TRBV6-5 | medium-sized | ASRPTGRANEKLF
TRBV11-2 | NA | ASSLLAGGPKQF
TRBV18 | medium-sized | ASSPQSYEQY
TRBV27 | many | ASSRVRGNQPQH
TRBV18 | many | ASSLSRAPSHEQY
TRBV7-2 | NA | ASSASGTGQETQY
TRBV6-2/TRBV6-3 | medium-sized | ASSYSSAAYNEQF
TRBV11-1 | medium-sized | ASSSADPSYEQY
TRBV19 | medium-sized | ASTRRGGTGELF
TRBV7-9 | few | ASSLTRELPGDGYT
TRBV28 | few | ASSLLAGSNEQF
TRBV18 | medium-sized | ASSPQRQGREETQY
TRBV19 | medium-sized | ASSIGHSGNTIY
TRBV7-2 | NA | ASSEGRVAGELF
TRBV24-1 | NA | ATGAGTANTGELF
TRBV6-5 | NA | ASRLPGASGQSEQF
TRBV6-6 | medium-sized | ASIWTDHNEQF
TRBV12-3/TRBV12-4 | once | ASSPSGSYEQY
TRBV7-9 | NA | ASSATNSYEQY
TRBV20-1 | NA | SASRTAADTQY
TRBV12-3/TRBV12-4 | few | ASSVGQSLSEQY
TRBV5-4 | many | ASRQLGQGRDYGYT
TRBV29-1 | medium-sized | SVEGRGMNTGELF
TRBV18 | NA | ASSPSDRSYSNQPQH
TRBV18 | NA | ASSPGGKVMNTEAF
TRBV5-5 | many | ASSWDRGTEAF
TRBV20-1 | NA | SAHPPSSGDYNEQF
TRBV7-2 | few | ASSLAGNSPLH
TRBV6-4 | NA | ASSDEVRAEAF
TRBV19 | medium-sized | ASSRQVDSYEQY
TRBV13 | many | ASSGQGQPQH
TRBV28 | NA | ASSPYSSNQPQH
TRBV19 | NA | ASSLPGADFHGYT
TRBV12-3/TRBV12-4 | few | ASSFGSGDYEQY
TRBV10-3 | NA | AISDRDYGYT